The T cell receptor (beta chain) under discussion was sequenced for a study of blood T cell repertoires in COVID-19. Study background: Collection of acute and convalescent COVID-19 samples took place in the United States, Italy and Spain. Nucleic acid was either cDNA or gDNA, and it came from T cells, B-cell-depleted T cells, or PBMCs.

Source study methods: Estimation of nucleated cell counts relied on the amplification of reference gene primers. This table comes from immunoSEQ multiplex PCR, and its TCRdb copy is limited to in-frame clones, with some not included. V and J calls and clone size come straight from that table; D and trimming were deduced from the DNA. The profile shows some 250,000 clones, over 80% of them singletons. Germline CDR1 reads GTSNPN; CDR2 reads SVGIG (reference sequence). The CDR3 covers 14 residues. The V end was cut by 7 bases, the J end by 0 bases, with 15 bases between. The receptor was isolated from a man aged 35 to 55 with acute or convalescent COVID-19. The rearrangement uses TRBV30 and TRBJ1-1, with D perhaps TRBD1 (5 bases). The sample comprised peripheral blood. As DNA, the CDR3 is TGTGCCTCAGGGATTGGGGTTCTGAACACTGAAGCTTTCTTT. This gives the protein CASGIGVLNTEAFF.